This T cell receptor (beta chain) stems from a study of early T cells in non-severe SARS-CoV-2 infection. About the study: Alpha and beta chains were unpaired, from unsorted whole-blood bulk RNA. Study-wide results and limits: VDJdb matching skewed toward anti-spike CD8 responses, missing private and CD4 specificities.

Attached unique molecular identifiers marked individual cDNA molecules. Via MiXCR, TCRdb re-called the 5' RACE reads, giving one row per CDR3 protein. Of roughly 64,000 distinct CDR3 sequences detected, about 10% appear once; the ten largest clones hold 10% to 15%. In its sample, this clonotype was seen a few times. Its specificity is unknown. The length of the CDR3 is 17 residues. The V gene's germline CDR1 is LGHNA and CDR2 YNFKEQ. The V and J ends lost 4 bases and 0 bases, in that order; junction bases with no gene match: 9. The chain employs TRBV4-2 and TRBJ2-3; 8 nucleotides line up with TRBD2. The sequence was collected from an adult who was a healthcare worker with PCR-confirmed SARS-CoV-2 infection or an uninfected control (not recorded which). Sequenced material: whole blood, taken at baseline. The DNA of the CDR3 is TGTGCCAGCAGCCTGACCCTGGCTAGCGGGAGCACAGATACGCAGTATTTT. It translates to CASSLTLASGSTDTQYF.